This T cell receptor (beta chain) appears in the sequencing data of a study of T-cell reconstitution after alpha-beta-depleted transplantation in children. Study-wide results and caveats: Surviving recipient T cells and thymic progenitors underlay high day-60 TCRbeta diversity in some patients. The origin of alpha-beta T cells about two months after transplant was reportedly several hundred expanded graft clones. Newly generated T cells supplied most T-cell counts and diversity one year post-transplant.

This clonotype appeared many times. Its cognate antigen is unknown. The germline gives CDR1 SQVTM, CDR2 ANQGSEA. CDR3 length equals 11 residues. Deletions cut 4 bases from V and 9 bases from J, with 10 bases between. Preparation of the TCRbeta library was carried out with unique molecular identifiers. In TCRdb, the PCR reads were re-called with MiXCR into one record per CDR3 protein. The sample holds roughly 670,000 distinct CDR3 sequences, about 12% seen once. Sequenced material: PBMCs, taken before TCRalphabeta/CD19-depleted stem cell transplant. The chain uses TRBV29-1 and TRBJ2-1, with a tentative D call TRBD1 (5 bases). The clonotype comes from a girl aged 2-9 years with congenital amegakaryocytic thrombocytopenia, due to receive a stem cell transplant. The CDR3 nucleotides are TGCAGCGTTGTTCCTAGGGGTGAGCAGTTCTTC. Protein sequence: CSVVPRGEQFF.